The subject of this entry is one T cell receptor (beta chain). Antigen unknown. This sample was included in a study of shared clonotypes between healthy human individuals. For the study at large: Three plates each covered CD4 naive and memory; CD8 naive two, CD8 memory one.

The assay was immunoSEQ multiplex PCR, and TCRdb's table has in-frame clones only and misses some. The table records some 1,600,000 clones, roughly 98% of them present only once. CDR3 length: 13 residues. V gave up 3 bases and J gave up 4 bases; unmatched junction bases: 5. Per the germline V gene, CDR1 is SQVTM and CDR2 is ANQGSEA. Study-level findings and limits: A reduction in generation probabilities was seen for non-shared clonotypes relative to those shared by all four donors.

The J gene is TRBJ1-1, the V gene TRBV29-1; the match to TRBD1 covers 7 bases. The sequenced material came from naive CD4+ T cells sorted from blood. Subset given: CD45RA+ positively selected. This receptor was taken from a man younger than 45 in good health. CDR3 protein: CSVERGLGTEAFF. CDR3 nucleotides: TGCAGCGTTGAGAGGGGGCTGGGCACTGAAGCTTTCTTT.